The 2 T cell receptor beta chains in this list originate from one sample, sequenced in a study of cytomegalovirus exposure and HLA in healthy donors. The PCR ran on 60 Vbeta and 13 Jbeta primers. Profiling relied on immunoSEQ multiplex PCR, and the TCRdb table lists in-frame clones only, not all of them. Altogether some 120,000 clones are present, roughly 79% being singletons, with the ten largest covering 1.6%. Material for sequencing was PBMCs. The receptors stem from a woman aged 18-29 years in good health and CMV-seronegative.

The chain recombines TRBV4-1 with TRBJ2-5; 7 nucleotides align to TRBD1. Germline assignment: CDR1 MGHRA and CDR2 YSYEKL. V lost 1 base to trimming and J lost 4 bases; unmatched junction nucleotides: 6. This CDR3 is 15 amino acids long. The CDR3 DNA is TGCGCCAGCAGCCAAGGGACAGGTTGGGGAGAGACCCAGTACTTC. Its translation is CASSQGTGWGETQYF.

This chain links TRBV5-1 with TRBJ2-1; 10 bases map to TRBD1. The V and J ends lost 6 bases and 8 bases, in that order; junction bases with no gene match: 8. CDR1 and CDR2 (germline): SGHRS, YFSETQ. The CDR3 spans 14 residues. As DNA, the CDR3 is TGCGCCAGCACGACAGGGGGCGTAAGGGATGAGCAGTTCTTC. Protein sequence: CASTTGGVRDEQFF.